The 5 T cell receptor beta chains listed next were all sequenced from one sample in a study of shared clonotypes between healthy human individuals (dated by TCRdb to 2019 to 2021). The library was built by means of the immunoSEQ multiplex PCR assay. The immuneACCESS repertoire file appears here via TCRdb, limited to in-frame rearrangements. These files lack a portion of the clones; in checked studies, under half of the deficit traces to unresolved V genes, and the cause of the others is not known. The sample table lists 2 million to 2.5 million clones, approximately 95% of them with a count of one. About 0.37% of the sample belongs to the ten largest clones. Sequencing input: naive CD4+ T cells from PBMCs. Per the publication, the cell subset or site label means: CD45RA+ positively selected. The receptors here all came from a man aged 18 to 29 in good health. Some clones in this sample may be carry-over from other donors' samples.

The chain couples TRBV30 to TRBJ1-5; a possible D gene is TRBD1 (5 bases). V lost 3 bases and J 6 bases, leaving 12 bases between the germline ends. Looked up from germline, CDR1 is GTSNPN and CDR2 is SVGIG (reference sequence). There are 13 residues in the CDR3. CDR3: CAWSPGRVQPQHF. CDR3 DNA: TGTGCCTGGAGCCCGGGCAGGGTTCAGCCCCAGCATTTT.

The chain employs TRBV28 and TRBJ2-7; D not certain. The CDR3 has 16 amino acids. Germline lookup yields CDR1 MDHEN and CDR2 SYDVKM. V shed 4 bases and J shed 6 bases, with 22 bases lying between them. CDR3 loop: CASSSPTVRRRSEQYF. The CDR3 nucleotides read TGTGCCAGCAGTTCCCCCACCGTGCGGAGAAGGAGCGAGCAGTACTTC.

The rearrangement links TRBV9 to TRBJ2-2, with TRBD2 identical over 12 bases. Unmatched junction bases numbered 4, after V lost 0 bases and J lost 1 base. Germline CDR1 is SGDLS and CDR2 is YYNGEE. The CDR3 spans 18 residues. Written as DNA, the CDR3 is TGTGCCAGCAGCGTAGTTCCTAGCGGGAGGGGGAACACCGGGGAGCTGTTTTTT. Protein: CASSVVPSGRGNTGELFF.

The chain links TRBV6-1 to TRBJ2-7; 7 nucleotides agree with TRBD2. Trimming cost V 10 bases and J 0 bases; bases outside gene matches: 9. CDR1 and CDR2 (germline): MNHNS, SASEGT. The CDR3 loop spans 14 amino acids. CDR3 amino acids: CATGGWGGSYEQYF. The DNA of the CDR3 is TGTGCCACCGGGGGGTGGGGTGGCTCCTACGAGCAGTACTTC.

The V call is TRBV9, the J call TRBJ2-1; TRBD2 agrees at 12 bases. The CDR3 runs 16 residues. CDR1 and CDR2 from the germline V gene are SGDLS and YYNGEE. Trimming removed 3 bases from V and 3 bases from J; junction bases left unmatched: 4. The CDR3 protein is CASSARLAGVYNEQFF. The CDR3, as DNA: TGTGCCAGCAGCGCCAGACTAGCGGGAGTCTACAATGAGCAGTTCTTC.